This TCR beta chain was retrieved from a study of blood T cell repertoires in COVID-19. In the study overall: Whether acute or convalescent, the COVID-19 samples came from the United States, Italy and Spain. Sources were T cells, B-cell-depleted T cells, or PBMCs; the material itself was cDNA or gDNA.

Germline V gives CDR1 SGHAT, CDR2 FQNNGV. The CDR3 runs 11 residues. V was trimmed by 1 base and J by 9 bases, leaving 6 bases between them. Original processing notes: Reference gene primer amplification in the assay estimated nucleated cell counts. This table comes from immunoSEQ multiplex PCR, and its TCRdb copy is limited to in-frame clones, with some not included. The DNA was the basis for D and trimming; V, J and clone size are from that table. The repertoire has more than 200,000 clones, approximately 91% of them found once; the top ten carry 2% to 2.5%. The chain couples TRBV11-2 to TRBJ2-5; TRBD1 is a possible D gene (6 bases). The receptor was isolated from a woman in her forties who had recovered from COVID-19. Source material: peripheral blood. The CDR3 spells CASSLGGPQYF. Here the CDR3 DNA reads TGTGCCAGCAGCTTAGGGGGGCCCCAGTACTTC.